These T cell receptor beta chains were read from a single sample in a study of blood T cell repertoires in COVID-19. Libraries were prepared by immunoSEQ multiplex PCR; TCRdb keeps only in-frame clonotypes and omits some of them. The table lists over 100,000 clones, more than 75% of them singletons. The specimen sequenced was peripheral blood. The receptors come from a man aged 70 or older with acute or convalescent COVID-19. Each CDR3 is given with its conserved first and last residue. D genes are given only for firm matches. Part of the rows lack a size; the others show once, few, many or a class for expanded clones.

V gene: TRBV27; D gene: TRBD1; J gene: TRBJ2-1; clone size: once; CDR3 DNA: TGTGCCAGCAGTTCTTTACAGGGGGCCACGGGTAATGAGCAGTTCTTC; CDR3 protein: CASSSLQGATGNEQFF
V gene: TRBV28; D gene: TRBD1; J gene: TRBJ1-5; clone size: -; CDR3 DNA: TGTGCCAGCAGTCCTACAGGGGCTAGCAATCAGCCCCAGCATTTT; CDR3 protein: CASSPTGASNQPQHF
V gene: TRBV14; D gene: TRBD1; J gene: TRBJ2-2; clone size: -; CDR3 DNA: TGTGCCAGCAGCCCTATTGGAAAGGGGGCAACCGGGGAGCTGTTTTTT; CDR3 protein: CASSPIGKGATGELFF
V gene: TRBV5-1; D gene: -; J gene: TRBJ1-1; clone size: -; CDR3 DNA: TGCGCCAGCAGCTTAGCGCTCGGGGGCACTGAAGCTTTCTTT; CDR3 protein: CASSLALGGTEAFF
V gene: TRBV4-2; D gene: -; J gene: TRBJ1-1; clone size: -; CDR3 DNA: TGTGCCAGCAGCCAAGGCCCCACAGGACGAGGGAACACTGAAGCTTTCTTT; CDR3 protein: CASSQGPTGRGNTEAFF
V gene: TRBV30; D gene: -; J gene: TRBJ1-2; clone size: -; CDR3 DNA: TGTGCCGGCGGGGTTGGCGGGAGTGGCTACACCTTC; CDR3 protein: CAGGVGGSGYTF
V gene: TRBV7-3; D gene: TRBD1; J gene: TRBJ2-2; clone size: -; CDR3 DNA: TGTGCCAGCAGCTTAGCACAGGGGCGAACCGGGGAGCTGTTTTTT; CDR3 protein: CASSLAQGRTGELFF
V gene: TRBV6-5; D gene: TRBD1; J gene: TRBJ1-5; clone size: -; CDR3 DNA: TGTGCCAGCAGAGCCCAGACAGGGGGCAGACAGCCCCAGCATTTT; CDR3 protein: CASRAQTGGRQPQHF
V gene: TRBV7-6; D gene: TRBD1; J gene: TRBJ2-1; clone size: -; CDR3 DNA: TGTGCCAGCAGCTCCAAGGGGGCACACAATGAGCAGTTCTTC; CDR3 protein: CASSSKGAHNEQFF
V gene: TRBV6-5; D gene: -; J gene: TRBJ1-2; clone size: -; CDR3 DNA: TGTGCCAGCAGTTACTCCCCGAGGGTTAACTATGGCTACACCTTC; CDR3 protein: CASSYSPRVNYGYTF
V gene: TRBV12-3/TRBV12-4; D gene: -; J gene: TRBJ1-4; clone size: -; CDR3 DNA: TGTGCCAGCAGTTGGGGCGGGGTGGGGCTGTTTTTT; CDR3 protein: CASSWGGVGLFF
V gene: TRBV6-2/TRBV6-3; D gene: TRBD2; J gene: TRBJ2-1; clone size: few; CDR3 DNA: TGTGCCAGCAGTTACTGGGCGGGAGGCCCCAATGAGCAGTTCTTC; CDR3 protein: CASSYWAGGPNEQFF
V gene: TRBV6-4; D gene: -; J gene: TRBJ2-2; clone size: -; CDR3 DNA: TGTGCCAGCATCTCATACTCCGGGGAGCTGTTTTTT; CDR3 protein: CASISYSGELFF
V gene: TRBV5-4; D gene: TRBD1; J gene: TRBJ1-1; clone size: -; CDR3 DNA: TGTGCCAGCCGACGCAATACAGGGGGCCAGACTGAAGCTTTCTTT; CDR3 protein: CASRRNTGGQTEAFF
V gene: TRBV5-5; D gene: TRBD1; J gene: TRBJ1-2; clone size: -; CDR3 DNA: TGTGCCAGCAGCTTATCGACAGGGGGTGCTGCTGGCTACACCTTC; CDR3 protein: CASSLSTGGAAGYTF
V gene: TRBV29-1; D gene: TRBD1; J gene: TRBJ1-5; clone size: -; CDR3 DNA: TGCAGCGCGGGACAGGCCCTCAATCAGCCCCAGCATTTT; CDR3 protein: CSAGQALNQPQHF
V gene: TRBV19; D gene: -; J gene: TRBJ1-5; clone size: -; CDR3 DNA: TGTGCCAGTCGGACCACCACCGGGGGAGGCAATCAGCCCCAGCATTTT; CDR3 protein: CASRTTTGGGNQPQHF
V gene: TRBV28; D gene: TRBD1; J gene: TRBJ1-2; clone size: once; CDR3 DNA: TGTGCCAGCAGTATCCAGGGGGTTGGCTACACCTTC; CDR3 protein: CASSIQGVGYTF
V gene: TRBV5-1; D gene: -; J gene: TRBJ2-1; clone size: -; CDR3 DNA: TGCGCCAGCCGAAACGCACAGGGTAACAATGAGCAGTTCTTC; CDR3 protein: CASRNAQGNNEQFF
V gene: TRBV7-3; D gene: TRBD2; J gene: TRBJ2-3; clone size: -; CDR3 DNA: TGTGCCAGCAGCTTCAGCGGGGGGCCTGGAGATACGCAGTATTTT; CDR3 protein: CASSFSGGPGDTQYF
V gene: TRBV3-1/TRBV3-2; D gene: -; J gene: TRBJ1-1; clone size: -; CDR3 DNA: TGTGCCAGCAGCCAAGTGGGCAGGGTCAACACTGAAGCTTTCTTT; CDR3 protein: CASSQVGRVNTEAFF
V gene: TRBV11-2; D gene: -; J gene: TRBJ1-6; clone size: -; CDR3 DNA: TGTGCCAGCACTTCCCTCGCGGGGGATTCACCCCTCCACTTT; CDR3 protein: CASTSLAGDSPLHF
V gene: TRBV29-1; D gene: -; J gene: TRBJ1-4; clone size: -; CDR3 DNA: TGCAGCGTTTCTTTTTCAGCTAATGAAAAACTGTTTTTT; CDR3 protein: CSVSFSANEKLFF
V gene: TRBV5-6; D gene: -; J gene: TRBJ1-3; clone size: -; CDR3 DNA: TGTGCCAGCAGCTTCCGGGTGAGCTCTGGAAACACCATATATTTT; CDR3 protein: CASSFRVSSGNTIYF
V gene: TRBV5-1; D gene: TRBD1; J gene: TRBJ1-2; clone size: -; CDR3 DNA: TGCGCCAGCAGCTTGCAGGACAGGAGCCGCTATGGCTACACCTTC; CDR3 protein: CASSLQDRSRYGYTF
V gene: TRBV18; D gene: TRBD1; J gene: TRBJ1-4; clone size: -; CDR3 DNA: TGTGCCAGCTCACCCTCAGGGGGCACTAATGAAAAACTGTTTTTT; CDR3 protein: CASSPSGGTNEKLFF
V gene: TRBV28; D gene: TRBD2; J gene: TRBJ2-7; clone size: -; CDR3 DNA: TGTGCCAGCAGTAATAGCGGGAGGTTCGAGCAGTACTTC; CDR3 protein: CASSNSGRFEQYF